Each of the 17 T cell receptor beta chains below was sequenced from the same sample in a study of cytomegalovirus exposure and HLA in healthy donors. Primers included in the PCR were 60 Vbeta and 13 Jbeta primers. This table comes from immunoSEQ multiplex PCR, and its TCRdb copy is limited to in-frame clones, with some not included. Among roughly 150,000 clones listed, roughly 80% were seen once. The sequenced sample consisted of PBMCs. These receptors originate from a man younger than 30 in good health and CMV-seropositive.

Concerning this clone itself: Other DNA sequences from this sample encode an identical CDR3 as well. The chain employs TRBV18 and TRBJ2-1; TRBD2 matches at 10 bases. CDR1 and CDR2 from the germline V gene are KGHSH and LQKENI. The ends lost 3 bases at V and 5 bases at J; junction bases unmatched: 1. This CDR3 spans 14 amino acids. For the CDR3, the DNA is TGTGCCAGCTCACCCGGACTAGCGGACAATGAGCAGTTCTTC. This sequence encodes CASSPGLADNEQFF. Filled out from reference TRBV18 and TRBJ2-1, the complete variable domain reads NAGVMQNPRHLVRRRGQEARLRCSPMKGHSHVYWYRQLPEEGLKFMVYLQKENIIDESGMPKERFSAEFPKEGPSILRIQQVVRGDSAAYFCASSPGLADNEQFFGPGTRLTVL.

This clone showed up just once. The chain recombines TRBV11-2 with TRBJ2-1; TRBD2 agrees at 9 bases. The length of the CDR3 is 16 residues. From germline, CDR1 is SGHAT and CDR2 FQNNGV. V shed 4 bases and J 7 bases; nucleotides not matched to a gene: 11. The chain's CDR3 is CASSSLAGGPRNEQFF. CDR3 coding DNA: TGTGCCAGCAGCTCTTTGGCGGGAGGGCCGAGAAATGAGCAGTTCTTC.

This chain connects TRBV30 to TRBJ2-3; D perhaps matches TRBD2 (6 bases). Germline lookup yields CDR1 GTSNPN and CDR2 SVGIG (reference sequence). The ends were cut back, 3 bases at V and 1 base at J, with 11 bases in the middle. The CDR3 has 14 residues. The CDR3 is CAWRRASGTDTQYF. CDR3 bases: TGTGCCTGGAGAAGGGCTAGCGGCACAGATACGCAGTATTTT.

This chain links TRBV2 with TRBJ2-2; weak D call: TRBD1 (5 bases). The CDR3 sequence is 15 residues long. V lost 4 bases, J lost 1 base, and 10 bases lay in between. Germline CDR1 SNHLY, CDR2 FYNNEI. CDR3 sequence (DNA): TGTGCCAGCAGTGGGATGGGGCTGAACACCGGGGAGCTGTTTTTT. It codes for CASSGMGLNTGELFF. Combining the CDR3 with reference TRBV2 and TRBJ2-2 gives the whole variable domain EPEVTQTPSHQVTQMGQEVILRCVPISNHLYFYWYRQILGQKVEFLVSFYNNEISEKSEIFDDQFSVERPDGSNFTLKIRSTKLEDSAMYFCASSGMGLNTGELFFGEGSRLTVL.

The chain combines TRBV5-4 with TRBJ2-3, with a tentative D call TRBD2 (6 bases). This CDR3 comprises 15 residues. Trimming took off 4 bases at V and 6 bases at J, with 18 bases between the two ends. Germline values: CDR1 SGHNT, CDR2 YYREEE (reference sequence). The CDR3: CASSPFLRDRDTQYF. CDR3 in DNA: TGTGCCAGCAGCCCCTTCTTGCGGGACCGTGATACGCAGTATTTT.

The sample holds one count of this clone. V gene TRBV23-1 combines with J gene TRBJ2-1, with a possible D match to TRBD1 (5 bases). TRBV23-1 belongs to the ORF category, with a function that is uncertain. The CDR3 is 16 amino acids. The V gene lost 4 bases and the J gene lost 4 bases, with 17 bases spanning the gap. CDR3 amino acids: CASSPPHRNFYNEQFF. CDR3 nucleotide sequence: TGCGCCAGCAGTCCCCCCCACAGGAACTTTTACAATGAGCAGTTCTTC.

This rearrangement joins TRBV19 to TRBJ2-5; D uncertain. The CDR3 extends over 12 amino acids. CDR1 and CDR2 (germline): LNHDA, SQIVND (reference sequence). The V gene lost 5 bases and the J gene lost 5 bases, with 9 bases spanning the gap. CDR3 loop: CASSENEETQYF. The CDR3 DNA follows: TGTGCCAGTAGTGAGAACGAGGAGACCCAGTACTTC. The entire variable domain, with the rest obtained from reference TRBV19 and TRBJ2-5, is as follows: DGGITQSPKYLFRKEGQNVTLSCEQNLNHDAMYWYRQDPGQGLRLIYYSQIVNDFQKGDIAEGYSVSREKKESFPLTVTSAQKNPTAFYLCASSENEETQYFGPGTRLLVL.

This clone was detected only a few times. CDR3 protein: CASSQSGSPYEQYF. CDR3 nucleotide sequence: TGTGCCAGCAGTCAAAGCGGGAGCCCCTACGAGCAGTACTTC. The rearrangement links TRBV27 to TRBJ2-7, with 8 nucleotides matching TRBD2. The length of the CDR3 is 14 residues. Trimming removed 5 bases from V and 2 bases from J; junction bases left unmatched: 5. Germline CDR1 is MNHEY and CDR2 is SMNVEV (reference sequence).

The chain joins TRBV5-5 to TRBJ2-1, with 7 bases lining up with TRBD2. J was trimmed by 2 bases and V by 4 bases; bases with no gene match: 9. Germline values: CDR1 SGHKS, CDR2 YYEKEE (reference sequence). The CDR3 spans 16 residues. As DNA, the CDR3 is TGTGCCAGCAGCCCCGAGGCTAGCGGCACCTACAATGAGCAGTTCTTC. This gives the protein CASSPEASGTYNEQFF.

This clone has a handful of counts. The V gene is TRBV27, the J gene TRBJ2-1; 7 nucleotides line up with TRBD1. Per the germline V gene, CDR1 is MNHEY and CDR2 is SMNVEV (reference sequence). The CDR3 contains 15 residues. V lost 7 bases, J lost 0 bases, and 6 bases stayed unmatched. DNA for the CDR3: TGTGCCAGCACCAGGGGGATAAGCTCCTACAATGAGCAGTTCTTC. It yields the protein CASTRGISSYNEQFF.

The J gene is TRBJ1-1, the V gene TRBV18; D is possibly TRBD1 (6 bases). There are 14 residues in the CDR3. V lost 6 bases to trimming and J lost 1 base, with 12 bases between them. CDR1 KGHSH and CDR2 LQKENI come from the germline V gene. CDR3 DNA sequence: TGTGCCAGCTCTTTAAGGGACAAGAACACTGAAGCTTTCTTT. Translated, it gives CASSLRDKNTEAFF. The entire variable domain, with the rest obtained from reference TRBV18 and TRBJ1-1, is as follows: NAGVMQNPRHLVRRRGQEARLRCSPMKGHSHVYWYRQLPEEGLKFMVYLQKENIIDESGMPKERFSAEFPKEGPSILRIQQVVRGDSAAYFCASSLRDKNTEAFFGQGTRLTVV.

This sequence joins TRBV15 and TRBJ2-7; possibly TRBD1 for D (5 bases). CDR1 LNHNV and CDR2 YYDKDF come from the germline V gene (reference sequence). V was pared by 3 bases and J by 3 bases, with 15 bases between. This CDR3 comprises 15 residues. The CDR3, as DNA: TGTGCCACCAGCAGGTTGTCAGGGCCCAACTACGAGCAGTACTTC. This codes for CATSRLSGPNYEQYF. The full variable domain, rest sourced from reference TRBV15 and TRBJ2-7, is DAMVIQNPRYQVTQFGKPVTLSCSQTLNHNVMYWYQQKSSQAPKLLFHYYDKDFNNEADTPDNFQSRRPNTSFCFLDIRSPGLGDTAMYLCATSRLSGPNYEQYFGPGTRLTVT.

This chain joins TRBV27 and TRBJ1-2; the match to TRBD1 covers 9 bases. CDR3 length: 14 residues. Germline lookup yields CDR1 MNHEY and CDR2 SMNVEV (reference sequence). Trimming cost V 5 bases and J 8 bases; bases outside gene matches: 9. The CDR3 sequence: CASSVTGGLGGYTF. The CDR3 region has the DNA TGTGCCAGCAGTGTGACAGGGGGTTTAGGGGGCTACACCTTC.

The CDR3 here is CASSERRDPGGELFF. In nucleotides, the CDR3 is TGTGCCAGCAGTGAACGGAGGGACCCTGGCGGGGAGCTGTTTTTT. The J gene is TRBJ2-2, the V gene TRBV6-1; a possible D gene is TRBD2 (6 bases). From germline, CDR1 is MNHNS and CDR2 SASEGT. This CDR3 is 15 amino acids long. The V end lost 2 bases, the J end lost 7 bases, and 14 bases lay between the germline ends.

This clone was seen only a few times. The rearrangement uses TRBV28 and TRBJ2-7; 7 positions agree with TRBD2. Losses at the gene ends were 1 base for V and 3 bases for J; bases not matched to a gene: 15. From germline, CDR1 is MDHEN and CDR2 SYDVKM. The CDR3 runs 18 residues. The CDR3 coding sequence is TGTGCCAGCAGTTTATTTGAGGGTTGGCGGGAGAATAGCTACGAGCAGTACTTC. This sequence encodes CASSLFEGWRENSYEQYF.

The J gene is TRBJ2-7, the V gene TRBV2; D might be TRBD2 (6 bases). The CDR3 is 16 residues long. Germline V gives CDR1 SNHLY, CDR2 FYNNEI. Deletions cut 4 bases from V and 2 bases from J, with 18 bases between. CDR3 bases: TGTGCCAGCAGTGGGGAAGGAGGGAGTCGTACCTACGAGCAGTACTTC. It is translated as CASSGEGGSRTYEQYF.

V and J are TRBV19 and TRBJ2-1; D unresolved. Germline CDR1 reads LNHDA; CDR2 reads SQIVND (reference sequence). This CDR3 contains 11 residues. Trimming shortened V by 7 bases and J by 4 bases, and 5 bases separated the two germline ends. CDR3 region: CASTEYNEQFF. The DNA of the CDR3 is TGTGCCAGTACTGAGTACAATGAGCAGTTCTTC.